A single sample is the source of the 19 T cell receptor beta chains below, sequenced in a study of blood T cell repertoires in COVID-19. The repertoire was sequenced with immunoSEQ multiplex PCR; TCRdb's copy has only in-frame clones and lacks some. In the table there are over 130,000 clones, 65% to 85% of which are singletons. Material for sequencing was peripheral blood. Receptors originate from a woman in her sixties or seventies with acute or convalescent COVID-19.

This chain uses TRBV5-4 with TRBJ2-1; 8 nucleotides align to TRBD2. The CDR3 is 16 amino acids. The germline CDR1 and CDR2 sequences are SGHNT and YYREEE (reference sequence). V gave up 4 bases and J gave up 2 bases; unmatched junction bases: 8. The CDR3 spells CASSRGGTRAYNEQFF. Written as DNA, the CDR3 is TGTGCCAGCAGCAGGGGGGGGACTAGGGCCTACAATGAGCAGTTCTTC.

The CDR3 coding sequence is TGTGCCAGCAGCGTAGCGACCGGGACTAGCGGCCGCTACAATGAGCAGTTCTTC. Residues: CASSVATGTSGRYNEQFF. The chain recombines TRBV9 with TRBJ2-1; TRBD2 agrees at 11 bases. The V gene end was trimmed by 0 bases and the J gene end by 3 bases; junction bases not matched to a gene: 8. The CDR3 runs 18 residues. Germline V gives CDR1 SGDLS, CDR2 YYNGEE.

This sequence joins TRBV5-4 and TRBJ1-2; D gene uncertain. The germline V gene has CDR1 SGHNT and CDR2 YYREEE (reference sequence). Trimming pared 0 bases from V and 4 bases from J, leaving 13 bases between. This CDR3 has 15 residues. This CDR3 is CASSLAGGPLYGYTF. CDR3 nucleotide sequence: TGTGCCAGCAGCTTGGCAGGAGGGCCACTCTATGGCTACACCTTC. Full variable domain (rest looked up from reference TRBV5-4 and TRBJ1-2): ETGVTQSPTHLIKTRGQQVTLRCSSQSGHNTVSWYQQALGQGPQFIFQYYREEENGRGNFPPRFSGLQFPNYSSELNVNALELDDSALYLCASSLAGGPLYGYTFGSGTRLTVV.

This clone occurred once. The chain couples TRBV5-1 to TRBJ1-1; no firm D call. The CDR3 is 13 residues long. V gave up 0 bases and J gave up 3 bases, with 6 bases separating them. The germline V gene encodes CDR1 SGHRS and CDR2 YFSETQ. The CDR3 here is CASSLGPDTEAFF. The CDR3 DNA reads as TGCGCCAGCAGCTTGGGCCCGGACACTGAAGCTTTCTTT.

This clone was detected once. CDR3 residues: CASSRVGDEQFF. CDR3 DNA sequence: TGTGCCAGCAGCCGCGTTGGAGATGAGCAGTTCTTC. V is TRBV3-1 (or the pseudogene TRBV3-2) and J is TRBJ2-1; D remains unclear. The V gene's germline CDR1 is LGHDT and CDR2 YNNKEL (reference sequence). Trimming removed 4 bases from V and 8 bases from J, with 9 bases in between. The CDR3 consists of 12 residues.

The chain has TRBV3-1 (or the pseudogene TRBV3-2) and TRBJ2-7, with 14 bases that match TRBD2. Germline V gives CDR1 LGHDT, CDR2 YNNKEL (reference sequence). Losses at the gene ends were 2 bases for V and 5 bases for J; bases not matched to a gene: 11. The CDR3 is 18 amino acids. Written as DNA, the CDR3 is TGTGCCAGCAGCCAATTTGGGGCGGGACTAGCGGGAGATCACGAGCAGTACTTC. It is translated as CASSQFGAGLAGDHEQYF.

V usage is TRBV5-1 and J usage is TRBJ2-3; TRBD2 aligns across 11 bases. Germline lookup yields CDR1 SGHRS and CDR2 YFSETQ. V was pared by 3 bases and J by 6 bases, with 12 bases of the junction left unmatched. This CDR3 is built from 17 residues. CDR3 amino acids: CASSSPTSGTRGDTQYF. In DNA form, the CDR3 reads TGCGCCAGCAGCTCACCGACTAGCGGGACGAGAGGGGATACGCAGTATTTT. Full variable domain (rest looked up from reference TRBV5-1 and TRBJ2-3): KAGVTQTPRYLIKTRGQQVTLSCSPISGHRSVSWYQQTPGQGLQFLFEYFSETQRNKGNFPGRFSGRQFSNSRSEMNVSTLELGDSALYLCASSSPTSGTRGDTQYFGPGTRLTVL.

This rearrangement joins TRBV19 to TRBJ1-2; D might be TRBD1 (6 bases). The CDR3 spans 16 residues. V dropped 3 bases and J dropped 0 bases, with 14 bases sitting between them. Per the germline V gene, CDR1 is LNHDA and CDR2 is SQIVND (reference sequence). As DNA, the CDR3 is TGTGCCAGTAGTATGGGTTGGGACACTTCTAACTATGGCTACACCTTC. This codes for CASSMGWDTSNYGYTF.

The V gene is TRBV29-1, the J gene TRBJ2-3, with 13 bases fitting TRBD2. This CDR3 comprises 15 residues. The V gene's germline CDR1 is SQVTM and CDR2 ANQGSEA. J lost 3 bases, V lost 6 bases, and 6 bases had no gene match. For the CDR3, the DNA is TGCAGCGTCGCCCCGACTAGCGGGAGGACAGATACGCAGTATTTT. As protein: CSVAPTSGRTDTQYF.

This chain joins TRBV6-5 and TRBJ2-7, with 9 bases identical to TRBD1. The CDR3 spans 13 residues. V gave up 6 bases and J gave up 2 bases; unmatched junction bases: 2. CDR1 MNHEY and CDR2 SVGAGI come from the germline V gene. CDR3 DNA: TGTGCCAGCAGGCGACAGGGGGCCTACGAGCAGTACTTC. Translated, it gives CASRRQGAYEQYF.

The chain links TRBV7-2 to TRBJ2-7; D is possibly TRBD1 (6 bases). The CDR3 length is 13 residues. V shed 0 bases and J shed 6 bases, with 9 bases lying between them. Germline V CDR1 and CDR2: SGHTA, FQGNSA. The CDR3 loop is CASSLASRGEQYF. The CDR3 nucleotides read TGTGCCAGCAGCTTAGCGTCCAGGGGCGAGCAGTACTTC.

The CDR3 protein is CASSSVAPTGQSMNTEAFF. DNA for the CDR3: TGTGCCAGCTCAAGCGTAGCGCCGACGGGACAGTCCATGAACACTGAAGCTTTCTTT. The chain recombines TRBV18 with TRBJ1-1, with 7 nucleotides matching TRBD1. The CDR3 runs to 19 residues. CDR1 KGHSH and CDR2 LQKENI come from the germline V gene. J lost 0 bases, V lost 5 bases, and 18 bases had no gene match.

V is TRBV5-4 and J is TRBJ2-1; D is unclear. From germline, CDR1 is SGHNT and CDR2 YYREEE (reference sequence). CDR3 length: 11 residues. The V end was cut by 4 bases, the J end by 6 bases, with 5 bases between. This CDR3 is CASSLSNEQFF. CDR3 nucleotides: TGTGCCAGCAGCCTATCCAATGAGCAGTTCTTC.

The chain is built from TRBV4-3 and TRBJ2-3; 9 bases fit TRBD2. This CDR3 contains 16 residues. J was trimmed by 1 base and V by 1 base; bases with no gene match: 3. Per germline, CDR1 LGHNA and CDR2 YSLEER. CDR3: CASSQAGLARTDTQYF. CDR3 DNA sequence: TGCGCCAGCAGCCAAGCGGGACTAGCTCGCACAGATACGCAGTATTTT.

The chain joins TRBV10-3 to TRBJ2-7, with D unresolved. Germline CDR1 reads ENHRY; CDR2 reads SYGVKD. The CDR3 is 12 amino acids. V was trimmed by 7 bases and J by 2 bases, leaving 9 bases between them. The CDR3 is CAIMNLAYEQYF. In nucleotides, the CDR3 is TGTGCCATCATGAACCTAGCCTACGAGCAGTACTTC.

The rearrangement uses TRBV7-2 and TRBJ2-7, with a possible D match to TRBD2 (6 bases). The CDR3 spans 14 residues. Trimming left V 6 bases short and J 4 bases short, with 16 bases between. Per germline, CDR1 SGHTA and CDR2 FQGNSA. The CDR3 DNA follows: TGTGCCAGCAGTGGGCAGGGAGGCTTATACGAGCAGTACTTC. Protein product: CASSGQGGLYEQYF.

In its sample, this clone was seen a few times. V and J are TRBV3-1 (or the pseudogene TRBV3-2) and TRBJ1-3, with TRBD1 identical over 7 bases. The CDR3 is 17 residues long. The trim removed 3 bases at V and 0 bases at J, leaving 8 bases unmatched. The germline gives CDR1 LGHDT, CDR2 YNNKEL (reference sequence). The CDR3 is CASSHTKTGSSGNTIYF. CDR3 coding DNA: TGTGCCAGCAGCCACACTAAGACAGGGAGCTCTGGAAACACCATATATTTT.

The V call is TRBV28, the J call TRBJ2-4; D unclear. The CDR3 has 13 amino acids. The ends were cut back, 6 bases at V and 5 bases at J, with 11 bases in the middle. The germline V gene encodes CDR1 MDHEN and CDR2 SYDVKM. This CDR3 reads CASSQGAENIQYF. DNA of the CDR3: TGTGCCAGCAGCCAAGGAGCAGAAAACATTCAGTACTTC.

The chain carries TRBV2 and TRBJ2-3; 7 positions match TRBD2. The junction had 6 bases not matched to a gene; V was cut back by 6 bases and J by 3 bases. This CDR3 is 14 amino acids long. Germline-derived CDR1 and CDR2 are SNHLY and FYNNEI. Here the CDR3 DNA reads TGTGCCAGCAGGATAAAGCGGGAAACAGATACGCAGTATTTT. It translates to CASRIKRETDTQYF.